The 26 T cell receptor beta chains in this list originate from one sample, sequenced in a study of T cell responses to AZD1222 COVID-19 vaccine. Profiling relied on immunoSEQ multiplex PCR, and the TCRdb table lists in-frame clones only, not all of them. The sample has about 110,000 clones; over 80% are singletons. The sample here was peripheral blood, taken on day 0 of AZD1222 vaccination. These receptors all come from an adult in good health.

The gene calls are TRBV18 and TRBJ1-2; D perhaps matches TRBD1 (5 bases). This CDR3 spans 15 amino acids. With 4 bases removed from V and 1 base from J, the gap between germline ends came to 13 bases. Germline V CDR1 and CDR2: KGHSH, LQKENI. The CDR3 spells CASSQGSGSNYGYTF. The CDR3 coding sequence is TGTGCCAGCTCACAAGGGTCAGGGAGTAACTATGGCTACACCTTC.

V and J are TRBV11-1 and TRBJ1-1; D not certain. Germline lookup yields CDR1 SGHAT and CDR2 FQDESV (reference sequence). The CDR3 contains 13 residues. V lost 4 bases and J lost 3, with 9 bases in between. The CDR3 here is CASSSAGHTEAFF. The CDR3 DNA reads TGTGCCAGCAGCTCCGCGGGCCACACTGAAGCTTTCTTT. The full variable domain, with the rest looked up from reference TRBV11-1 and TRBJ1-1, is EAEVAQSPRYKITEKSQAVAFWCDPISGHATLYWYRQILGQGPELLVQFQDESVVDDSQLPKDRFSAERLKGVDSTLKIQPAELGDSAMYLCASSSAGHTEAFFGQGTRLTVV.

This chain uses TRBV18 with TRBJ1-5; 8 bases are shared with TRBD1. Germline V gene data show CDR1 as KGHSH and CDR2 as LQKENI. Germline trimming cut 6 bases from V and 3 bases from J; bases unmatched to any gene: 7. The CDR3 has 15 residues. CDR3: CASSTGQVLNQPQHF. The CDR3, as DNA: TGTGCCAGCTCCACGGGACAGGTCCTCAATCAGCCCCAGCATTTT.

The chain has TRBV9 and TRBJ2-5, with TRBD2 identical over 8 bases. J was trimmed by 2 bases and V by 4 bases; bases with no gene match: 4. The V gene's germline CDR1 is SGDLS and CDR2 YYNGEE. The CDR3 runs to 14 residues. The CDR3 nucleotides read TGTGCCAGCAGCCCCGGGACTAGTCAAGAGACCCAGTACTTC. Encoded protein: CASSPGTSQETQYF.

The V gene is TRBV12-3 or TRBV12-4, the J gene TRBJ1-1; TRBD1 might be the D (5 bases). The CDR3 runs to 13 residues. The ends were cut back, 2 bases at V and 11 bases at J, with 15 bases in the middle. CDR3 in amino acids: CASSLNRSGKAFF. The CDR3 DNA is TGTGCCAGCAGTTTAAACCGATCAGGGAAGGCTTTCTTT.

The gene calls are TRBV2 and TRBJ1-2, with 8 bases aligning to TRBD1. This CDR3 comprises 20 residues. From germline, CDR1 is SNHLY and CDR2 FYNNEI. The V gene end was trimmed by 0 bases and the J gene end by 5 bases; junction bases not matched to a gene: 20. The CDR3 DNA reads TGTGCCAGCAGTGAAGCGCTTCGGCATATAGATGAACAGGGGGGATATGGCTACACCTTC. Its protein is CASSEALRHIDEQGGYGYTF.

The chain is built from TRBV7-2 and TRBJ1-5; D is uncertain. The CDR3 is 15 amino acids. Germline CDR1 SGHTA, CDR2 FQGNSA. Trimming took 5 bases from V and 4 from J, leaving 15 bases between them. This CDR3 is CASSLIASANQPQHF. The CDR3 DNA reads TGTGCCAGCAGCCTTATCGCAAGCGCTAATCAGCCCCAGCATTTT.

The chain uses TRBV30 and TRBJ2-3, with D perhaps matching TRBD1 (6 bases). Per the germline V gene, CDR1 is GTSNPN and CDR2 is SVGIG (reference sequence). The CDR3 loop spans 15 amino acids. Deletions cut 4 bases from V and 0 bases from J, with 14 bases between. CDR3 sequence reads: CAWNAGVGSTDTQYF. The CDR3 nucleotides are TGTGCCTGGAATGCAGGGGTCGGGAGCACAGATACGCAGTATTTT.

The rearrangement links TRBV3-1 (or the pseudogene TRBV3-2) to TRBJ2-1; D assignment may be TRBD1 or TRBD2 (5 bases each). The CDR3 length is 15 residues. Germline-derived CDR1 and CDR2 are LGHDT and YNNKEL (reference sequence). The V and J ends lost 6 bases and 4 bases respectively, with 16 bases between them. The CDR3 loop is CASSRDLDAYNEQFF. Written as DNA, the CDR3 is TGTGCCAGCAGTAGGGACCTGGACGCTTACAATGAGCAGTTCTTC.

The V and J genes are TRBV30 and TRBJ2-7, with D perhaps matching TRBD1 (6 bases). V lost 2 bases and J lost 2, with 16 bases in between. The CDR3 spans 15 residues. CDR1 GTSNPN and CDR2 SVGIG come from the germline V gene (reference sequence). For the CDR3, the DNA is TGTGCCTGGAGTACCGGGACATATAACCCCTACGAGCAGTACTTC. Its translation: CAWSTGTYNPYEQYF.

The V and J genes are TRBV10-1 and TRBJ1-2; D call uncertain. V was shortened by 4 bases and J by 2 bases, with 8 bases between the two germline ends. The CDR3 is 13 residues long. Germline V gives CDR1 WNHNN, CDR2 SYGVQD (reference sequence). Here the CDR3 reads CASSVARNYGYTF. DNA for the CDR3: TGCGCCAGCAGTGTGGCCAGGAACTATGGCTACACCTTC.

V usage is TRBV2 and J usage is TRBJ2-5; D call uncertain. There are 13 residues in the CDR3. Germline V gives CDR1 SNHLY, CDR2 FYNNEI. Trimming shortened V by 4 bases and J by 5 bases, and 11 bases separated the two germline ends. The CDR3 sequence: CASSGTAQETQYF. In nucleotides, the CDR3 is TGTGCCAGCAGTGGAACTGCACAGGAGACCCAGTACTTC.

The gene calls are TRBV27 and TRBJ1-2; TRBD1 matches 8 bases. J lost 4 bases, V lost 3 bases, and 4 bases had no gene match. CDR3 length equals 14 residues. Germline V gives CDR1 MNHEY, CDR2 SMNVEV (reference sequence). This CDR3 reads CASSLGQDPYGYTF. In DNA, the CDR3 is TGTGCCAGCAGTTTGGGACAGGACCCCTATGGCTACACCTTC.

The chain links TRBV2 to TRBJ1-4, with TRBD1 as a possible D gene (6 bases). CDR1 SNHLY and CDR2 FYNNEI come from the germline V gene. The CDR3 runs 15 residues. The V end lost 6 bases, the J end lost 0 bases, and 11 bases lay between the germline ends. CDR3 loop: CASRRTVATNEKLFF. The CDR3 coding sequence is TGTGCCAGCAGGCGGACAGTTGCAACTAATGAAAAACTGTTTTTT.

The chain is built from TRBV7-2 and TRBJ2-5; D call uncertain. CDR3 length: 12 amino acids. Trimming shortened V by 3 bases and J by 1 base, and 3 bases separated the two germline ends. Germline CDR1 is SGHTA and CDR2 is FQGNSA. This CDR3 is CASSFFQETQYF. CDR3 nucleotides: TGTGCCAGCAGCTTCTTCCAAGAGACCCAGTACTTC.

The chain combines TRBV2 with TRBJ1-3; D gene unclear. V was trimmed by 8 bases and J by 2 bases, leaving 7 bases between them. Germline CDR1 and CDR2: SNHLY and FYNNEI. The CDR3 has 12 residues. CDR3 region: CASGGTGNTIYF. CDR3 bases: TGTGCCAGCGGCGGTACTGGAAACACCATATATTTT.

V usage is TRBV5-6 and J usage is TRBJ2-7, with D perhaps TRBD2 (5 bases). The CDR3 has 15 residues. Trimming cost V 2 bases and J 5 bases, with 17 bases left between them. Germline loops: CDR1 SGHDT, CDR2 YYEEEE. CDR3 DNA: TGTGCCAGCAGCTTTTCCGAGGAGGCTGAAAACGAGCAGTACTTC. Protein product: CASSFSEEAENEQYF.

The chain joins TRBV28 to TRBJ2-3; 13 bases align to TRBD2. The trim removed 10 bases at V and 2 bases at J, leaving 6 bases unmatched. The germline CDR1 and CDR2 sequences are MDHEN and SYDVKM. This CDR3 contains 15 residues. The CDR3 here is CATKGLAGDTDTQYF. The CDR3 nucleotides read TGTGCCACCAAAGGACTAGCGGGAGACACAGATACGCAGTATTTT. The variable domain in full, completed from reference TRBV28 and TRBJ2-3, reads DVKVTQSSRYLVKRTGEKVFLECVQDMDHENMFWYRQDPGLGLRLIYFSYDVKMKEKGDIPEGYSVSREKKERFSLILESASTNQTSMYLCATKGLAGDTDTQYFGPGTRLTVL.

This clone was observed a single time. This CDR3 is also generated by other DNA sequences in the sample. This rearrangement joins TRBV30 to TRBJ1-2; possible D gene TRBD1, 5 bases. The CDR3 extends over 12 amino acids. V was trimmed by 3 bases and J by 5 bases, leaving 10 bases between them. Germline CDR1 GTSNPN, CDR2 SVGIG (reference sequence). In DNA form, the CDR3 reads TGTGCCTGGAGCGGGGGGAATTATGGCTACACCTTC. Encoded protein: CAWSGGNYGYTF. The full variable domain, its missing parts supplied by reference TRBV30 and TRBJ1-2, is SQTIHQWPATLVQPVGSPLSLECTVEGTSNPNLYWYRQAAGRGLQLLFYSVGIGQISSEVPQNLSASRPQDRQFILSSKKLLLSDSGFYLCAWSGGNYGYTFGSGTRLTVV.

V gene TRBV6-5 combines with J gene TRBJ1-1; TRBD1 aligns across 9 bases. Germline assignment: CDR1 MNHEY and CDR2 SVGAGI. CDR3 length: 15 amino acids. V was clipped by 4 bases and J by 3 bases; unmatched bases: 6. The CDR3 is CASSSVDRGYTEAFF. The CDR3 coding sequence is TGTGCCAGCAGTTCCGTCGACAGGGGGTACACTGAAGCTTTCTTT.

Concerning this clone itself: At one boundary the junction diverges from the germline segment, which might be a read error. The chain recombines TRBV29-1 with TRBJ2-1; possible D gene TRBD2, 6 bases. This CDR3 region has 15 residues. Germline V gives CDR1 SQVTM, CDR2 ANQGSEA. CDR3 nucleotides: TGCAGCGTTGAAAACGGGAGATCAGGATACAGTGAGCAGTTCTTC. Protein product: CSVENGRSGYSEQFF.

This clone was observed a handful of times. The chain recombines TRBV5-5 with TRBJ2-2; no clear D gene. Germline assignment: CDR1 SGHKS and CDR2 YYEKEE (reference sequence). The V end was cut by 0 bases, the J end by 4 bases, with 4 bases between. The CDR3 is made up of 13 amino acids. The CDR3 reads CASSLAITGELFF. The CDR3 DNA follows: TGTGCCAGCAGCTTGGCAATCACCGGGGAGCTGTTTTTT.

The chain combines TRBV15 with TRBJ1-1, with 9 bases aligning to TRBD1. CDR3 length equals 14 residues. The V gene end was trimmed by 5 bases and the J gene end by 4 bases; junction bases not matched to a gene: 5. The germline V gene has CDR1 LNHNV and CDR2 YYDKDF (reference sequence). The CDR3 nucleotides are TGTGCCACCAGCGGAACGGGACAGGGCACTGAAGCTTTCTTT. It translates to CATSGTGQGTEAFF.

This chain connects TRBV7-2 to TRBJ2-7, with 8 bases lining up with TRBD2. The germline gives CDR1 SGHTA, CDR2 FQGNSA. This CDR3 has 14 residues. Germline trimming cut 5 bases from V and 3 bases from J; bases unmatched to any gene: 6. CDR3 sequence (DNA): TGTGCCAGCAGCACCGGGACTAGAGGCTACGAGCAGTACTTC. Amino acids: CASSTGTRGYEQYF.

The chain has TRBV3-1 (or the pseudogene TRBV3-2) and TRBJ1-2; no firm D call. Germline V gene sequence: CDR1 LGHDT, CDR2 YNNKEL (reference sequence). This CDR3 spans 13 amino acids. V was pared by 8 bases and J by 4 bases, with 14 bases between. CDR3 amino acids: CASSPGRTYGYTF. CDR3 DNA sequence: TGTGCCAGCTCCCCAGGAAGGACCTATGGCTACACCTTC.

The rearrangement uses TRBV5-1 and TRBJ1-1; tentative D call: TRBD1 (6 bases). The germline V gene encodes CDR1 SGHRS and CDR2 YFSETQ. The CDR3 sequence is 18 residues long. Between the trimmed V and J ends, which lost 0 bases and 5 bases, there was a span of 23 bases. The CDR3 loop reads CASSLGGGVSGQGTEAFF. The CDR3 coding sequence is TGCGCCAGCAGCTTGGGGGGCGGGGTCTCGGGGCAGGGGACTGAAGCTTTCTTT.